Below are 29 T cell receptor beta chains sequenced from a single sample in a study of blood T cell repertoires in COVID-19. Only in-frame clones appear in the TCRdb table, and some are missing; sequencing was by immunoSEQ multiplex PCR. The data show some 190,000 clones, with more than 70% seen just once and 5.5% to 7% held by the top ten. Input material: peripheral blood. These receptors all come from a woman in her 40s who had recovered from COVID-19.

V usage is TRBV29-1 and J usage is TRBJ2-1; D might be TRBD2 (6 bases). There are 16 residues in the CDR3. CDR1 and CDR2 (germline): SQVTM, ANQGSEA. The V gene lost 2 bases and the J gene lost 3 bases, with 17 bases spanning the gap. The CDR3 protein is CSVESQVGTDYNEQFF. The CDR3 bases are TGCAGCGTTGAAAGTCAGGTGGGGACTGACTACAATGAGCAGTTCTTC.

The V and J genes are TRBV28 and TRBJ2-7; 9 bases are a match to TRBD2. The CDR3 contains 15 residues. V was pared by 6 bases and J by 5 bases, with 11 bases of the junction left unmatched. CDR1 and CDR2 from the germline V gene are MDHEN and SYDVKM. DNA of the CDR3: TGTGCCAGCAGCGAGATAGCGGGAGAGGGAAACGAGCAGTACTTC. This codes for CASSEIAGEGNEQYF.

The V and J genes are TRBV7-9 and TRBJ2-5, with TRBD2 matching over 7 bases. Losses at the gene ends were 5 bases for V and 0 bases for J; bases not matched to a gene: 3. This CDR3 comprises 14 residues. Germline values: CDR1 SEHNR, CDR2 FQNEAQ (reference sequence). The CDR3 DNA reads TGTGCCAGCAGCAATCTAGCGGACCAAGAGACCCAGTACTTC. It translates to CASSNLADQETQYF.

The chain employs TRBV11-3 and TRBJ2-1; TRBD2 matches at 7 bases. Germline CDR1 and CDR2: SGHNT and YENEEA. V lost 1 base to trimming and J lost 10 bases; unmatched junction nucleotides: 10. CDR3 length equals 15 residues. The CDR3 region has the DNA TGTGCCAGCAGCTTAGGTGCCGGGGCGGGAGCGGAGCAGTTCTTC. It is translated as CASSLGAGAGAEQFF.

CDR3 DNA sequence: TGTGCCAGCAGCCCGGGGGGGGCAGATGGGGAAAAACTGTTTTTT. Residues: CASSPGGADGEKLFF. The rearrangement links TRBV9 to TRBJ1-4; D perhaps matches TRBD1 (6 bases). Germline V lookup: CDR1 SGDLS, CDR2 YYNGEE. V lost 4 bases, J lost 8 bases, and 18 bases lay in between. The CDR3 runs to 15 residues.

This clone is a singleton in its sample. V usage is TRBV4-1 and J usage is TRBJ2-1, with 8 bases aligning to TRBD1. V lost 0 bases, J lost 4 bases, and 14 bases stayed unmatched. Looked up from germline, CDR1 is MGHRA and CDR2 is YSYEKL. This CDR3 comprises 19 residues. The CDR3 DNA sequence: TGCGCCAGCAGCCAAGATCTCGTGGCCGGACAGGGTCGTTACAATGAGCAGTTCTTC. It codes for CASSQDLVAGQGRYNEQFF.

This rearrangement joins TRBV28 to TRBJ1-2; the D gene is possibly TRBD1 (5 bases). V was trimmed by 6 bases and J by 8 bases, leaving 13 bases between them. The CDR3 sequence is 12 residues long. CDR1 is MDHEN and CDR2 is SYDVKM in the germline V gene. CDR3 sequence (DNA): TGTGCCAGCAGCCTACAGGTAGACGGCTACACCTTC. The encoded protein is CASSLQVDGYTF.

In nucleotides, the CDR3 is TGTGCCAGCAGCTTAGTGGGAGGCGAGAGCTCCTACAATGAGCAGTTCTTC. Its protein product is CASSLVGGESSYNEQFF. The genes are TRBV7-9 and TRBJ2-1, with TRBD2 as a possible D gene (6 bases). V was cut by 1 base and J by 0 bases, with 13 bases left in between. The CDR3 consists of 17 residues. Germline CDR1 reads SEHNR; CDR2 reads FQNEAQ (reference sequence).

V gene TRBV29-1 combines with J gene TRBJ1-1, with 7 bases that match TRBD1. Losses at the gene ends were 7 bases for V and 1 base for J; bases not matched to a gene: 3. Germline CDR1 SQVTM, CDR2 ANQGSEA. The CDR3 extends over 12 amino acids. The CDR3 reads CSEQGPNTEAFF. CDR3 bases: TGCAGCGAACAGGGGCCGAACACTGAAGCTTTCTTT.

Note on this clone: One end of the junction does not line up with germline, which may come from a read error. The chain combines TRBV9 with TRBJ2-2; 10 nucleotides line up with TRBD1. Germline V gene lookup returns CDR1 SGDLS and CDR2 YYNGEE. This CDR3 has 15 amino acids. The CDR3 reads CASSWGQGNAGELFF. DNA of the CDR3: TGTGCCAGCAGCTGGGGACAGGGGAACGCCGGGGAGCTGTTTTTT.

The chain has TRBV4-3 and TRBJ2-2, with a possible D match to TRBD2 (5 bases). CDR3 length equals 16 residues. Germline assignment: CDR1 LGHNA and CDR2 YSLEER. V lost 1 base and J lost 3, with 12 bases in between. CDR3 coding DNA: TGCGCCAGCAGCCAAGTTCTGGAGAGGGACACCGGGGAGCTGTTTTTT. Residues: CASSQVLERDTGELFF.

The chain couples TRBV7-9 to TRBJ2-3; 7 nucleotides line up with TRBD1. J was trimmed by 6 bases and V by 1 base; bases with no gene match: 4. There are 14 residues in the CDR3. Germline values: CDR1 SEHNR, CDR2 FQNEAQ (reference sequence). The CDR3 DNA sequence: TGTGCCAGCAGCTTAGACAGGGGCTGGGATACGCAGTATTTT. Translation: CASSLDRGWDTQYF.

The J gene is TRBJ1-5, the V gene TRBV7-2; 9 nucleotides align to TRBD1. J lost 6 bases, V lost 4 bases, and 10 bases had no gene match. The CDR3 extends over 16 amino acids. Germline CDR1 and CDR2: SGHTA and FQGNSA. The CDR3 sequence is CASSSFGQGPVQPQHF. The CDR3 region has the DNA TGTGCCAGCAGCTCCTTCGGACAGGGGCCGGTTCAGCCCCAGCATTTT. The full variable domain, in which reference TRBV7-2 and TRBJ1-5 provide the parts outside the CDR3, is GAGVSQSPSNKVTEKGKDVELRCDPISGHTALYWYRQSLGQGLEFLIYFQGNSAPDKSGLPSDRFSAERTGGSVSTLTIQRTQQEDSAVYLCASSSFGQGPVQPQHFGDGTRLSIL.

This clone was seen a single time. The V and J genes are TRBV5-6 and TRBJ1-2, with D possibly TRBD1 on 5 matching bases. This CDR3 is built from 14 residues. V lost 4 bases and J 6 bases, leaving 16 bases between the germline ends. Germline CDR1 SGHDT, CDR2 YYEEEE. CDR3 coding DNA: TGTGCCAGCAGCCTTACTCAGGGCGGTCATGGCTACACCTTC. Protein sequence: CASSLTQGGHGYTF.

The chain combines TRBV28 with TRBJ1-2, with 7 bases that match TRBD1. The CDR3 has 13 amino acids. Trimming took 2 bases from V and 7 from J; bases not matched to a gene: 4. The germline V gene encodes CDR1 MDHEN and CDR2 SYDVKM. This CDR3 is CASSLNRGAGYTF. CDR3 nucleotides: TGTGCCAGCAGTTTAAACAGGGGTGCTGGCTACACCTTC.

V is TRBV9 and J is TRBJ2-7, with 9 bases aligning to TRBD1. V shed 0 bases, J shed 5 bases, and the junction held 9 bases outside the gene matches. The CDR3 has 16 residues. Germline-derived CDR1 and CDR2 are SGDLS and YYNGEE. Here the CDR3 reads CASSVEGQGGVDEQYF. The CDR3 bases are TGTGCCAGCAGCGTAGAGGGACAGGGTGGGGTCGACGAGCAGTACTTC.

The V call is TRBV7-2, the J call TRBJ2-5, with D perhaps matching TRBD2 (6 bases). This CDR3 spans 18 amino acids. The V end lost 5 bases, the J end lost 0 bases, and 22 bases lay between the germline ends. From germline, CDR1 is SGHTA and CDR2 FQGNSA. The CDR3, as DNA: TGTGCCAGCAGCCCAACCGGAGCGGGCAGGTCGTACCAAGAGACCCAGTACTTC. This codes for CASSPTGAGRSYQETQYF. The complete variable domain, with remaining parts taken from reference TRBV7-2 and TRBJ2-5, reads GAGVSQSPSNKVTEKGKDVELRCDPISGHTALYWYRQSLGQGLEFLIYFQGNSAPDKSGLPSDRFSAERTGGSVSTLTIQRTQQEDSAVYLCASSPTGAGRSYQETQYFGPGTRLLVL.

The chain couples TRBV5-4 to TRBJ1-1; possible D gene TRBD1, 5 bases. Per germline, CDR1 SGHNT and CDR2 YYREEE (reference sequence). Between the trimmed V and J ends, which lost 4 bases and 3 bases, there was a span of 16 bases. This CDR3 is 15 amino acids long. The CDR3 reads CASSPPLGADTEAFF. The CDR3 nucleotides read TGTGCCAGCAGCCCACCCCTAGGGGCGGACACTGAAGCTTTCTTT.

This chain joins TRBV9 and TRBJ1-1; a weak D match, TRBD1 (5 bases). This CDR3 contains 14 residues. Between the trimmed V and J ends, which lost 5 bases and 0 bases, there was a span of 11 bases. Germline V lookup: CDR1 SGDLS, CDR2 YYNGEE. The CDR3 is CASRAGGLNTEAFF. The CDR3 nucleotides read TGTGCCAGCAGGGCCGGGGGATTGAACACTGAAGCTTTCTTT.

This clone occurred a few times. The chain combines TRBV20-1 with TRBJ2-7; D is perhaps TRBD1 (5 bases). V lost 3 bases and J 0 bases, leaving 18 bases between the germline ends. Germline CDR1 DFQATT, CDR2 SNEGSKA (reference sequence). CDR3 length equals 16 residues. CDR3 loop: CSASVPMTVLSYEQYF. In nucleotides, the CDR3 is TGCAGTGCTAGTGTTCCGATGACAGTTCTCTCCTACGAGCAGTACTTC.

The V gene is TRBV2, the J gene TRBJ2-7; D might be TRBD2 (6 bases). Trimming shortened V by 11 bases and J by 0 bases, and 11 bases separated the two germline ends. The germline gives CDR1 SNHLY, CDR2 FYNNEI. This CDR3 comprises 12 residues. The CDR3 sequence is CAHGGPSYEQYF. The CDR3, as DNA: TGTGCCCACGGGGGACCCTCCTACGAGCAGTACTTC.

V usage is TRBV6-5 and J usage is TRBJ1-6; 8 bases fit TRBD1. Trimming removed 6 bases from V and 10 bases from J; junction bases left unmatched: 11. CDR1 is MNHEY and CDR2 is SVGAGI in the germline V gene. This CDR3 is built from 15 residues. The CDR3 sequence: CASSSVQGGESPLHF. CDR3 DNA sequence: TGTGCCAGCAGCTCCGTACAGGGGGGAGAATCACCCCTCCACTTT.

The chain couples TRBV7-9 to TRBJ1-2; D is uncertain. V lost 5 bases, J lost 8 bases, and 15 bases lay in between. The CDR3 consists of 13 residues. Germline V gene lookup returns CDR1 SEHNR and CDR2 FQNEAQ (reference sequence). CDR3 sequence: CASSPVRTGGYTF. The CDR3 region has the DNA TGTGCCAGCAGCCCAGTGAGGACGGGAGGCTACACCTTC.

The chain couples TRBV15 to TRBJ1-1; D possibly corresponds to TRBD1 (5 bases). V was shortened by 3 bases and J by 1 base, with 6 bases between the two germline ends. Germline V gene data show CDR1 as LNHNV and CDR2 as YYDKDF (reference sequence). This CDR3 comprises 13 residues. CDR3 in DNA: TGTGCCACCAGCAGCAGGGAGAACACTGAAGCTTTCTTT. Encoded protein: CATSSRENTEAFF. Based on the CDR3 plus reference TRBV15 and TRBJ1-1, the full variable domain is DAMVIQNPRYQVTQFGKPVTLSCSQTLNHNVMYWYQQKSSQAPKLLFHYYDKDFNNEADTPDNFQSRRPNTSFCFLDIRSPGLGDTAMYLCATSSRENTEAFFGQGTRLTVV.

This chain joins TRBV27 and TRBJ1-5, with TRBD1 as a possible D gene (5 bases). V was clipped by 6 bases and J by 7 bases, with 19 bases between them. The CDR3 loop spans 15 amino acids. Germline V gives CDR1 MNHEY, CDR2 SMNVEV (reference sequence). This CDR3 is CASRDTPEMTQPQHF. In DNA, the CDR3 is TGTGCCAGCAGGGACACTCCGGAGATGACCCAGCCCCAGCATTTT.

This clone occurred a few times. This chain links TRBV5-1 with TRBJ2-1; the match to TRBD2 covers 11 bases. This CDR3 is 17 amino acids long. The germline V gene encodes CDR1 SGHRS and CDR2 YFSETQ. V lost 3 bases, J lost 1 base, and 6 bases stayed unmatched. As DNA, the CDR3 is TGCGCCAGCAGCTCCGTGACTAGCGGGACTTCCTACAATGAGCAGTTCTTC. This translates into CASSSVTSGTSYNEQFF.

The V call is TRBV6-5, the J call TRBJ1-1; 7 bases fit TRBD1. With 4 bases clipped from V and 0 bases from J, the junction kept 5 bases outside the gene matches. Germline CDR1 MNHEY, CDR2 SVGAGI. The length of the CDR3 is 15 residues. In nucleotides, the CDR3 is TGTGCCAGCAGTTCCTGGGACAGCCTGAACACTGAAGCTTTCTTT. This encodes CASSSWDSLNTEAFF.

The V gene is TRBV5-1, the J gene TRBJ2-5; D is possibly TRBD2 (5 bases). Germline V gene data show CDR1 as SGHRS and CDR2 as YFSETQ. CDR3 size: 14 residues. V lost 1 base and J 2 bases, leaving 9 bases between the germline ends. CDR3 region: CASSLSGIQETQYF. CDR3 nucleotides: TGCGCCAGCAGCTTGTCCGGGATACAAGAGACCCAGTACTTC.

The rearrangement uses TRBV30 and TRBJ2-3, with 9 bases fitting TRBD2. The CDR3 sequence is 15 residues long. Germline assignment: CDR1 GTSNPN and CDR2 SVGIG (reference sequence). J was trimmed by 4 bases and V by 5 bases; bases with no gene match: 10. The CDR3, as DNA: TGTGCCTGGGGCCCTAGCGGGATCTGGGCAGATACGCAGTATTTT. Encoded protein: CAWGPSGIWADTQYF. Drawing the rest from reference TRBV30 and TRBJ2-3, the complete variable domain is SQTIHQWPATLVQPVGSPLSLECTVEGTSNPNLYWYRQAAGRGLQLLFYSVGIGQISSEVPQNLSASRPQDRQFILSSKKLLLSDSGFYLCAWGPSGIWADTQYFGPGTRLTVL.